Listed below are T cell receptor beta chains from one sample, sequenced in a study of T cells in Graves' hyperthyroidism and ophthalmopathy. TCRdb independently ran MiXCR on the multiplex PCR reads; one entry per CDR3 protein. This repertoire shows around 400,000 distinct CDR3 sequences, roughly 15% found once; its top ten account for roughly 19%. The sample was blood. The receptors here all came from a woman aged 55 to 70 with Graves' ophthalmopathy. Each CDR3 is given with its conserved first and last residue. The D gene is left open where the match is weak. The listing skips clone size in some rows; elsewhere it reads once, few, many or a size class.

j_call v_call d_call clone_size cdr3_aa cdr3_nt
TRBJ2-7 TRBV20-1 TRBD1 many CSASPQGQGAYEQYF TGCAGTGCTAGCCCCCAGGGACAGGGAGCCTACGAGCAGTACTTC
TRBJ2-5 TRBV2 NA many CASSRQGPRETQYF TGTGCCAGCAGCCGGCAGGGACCGAGGGAGACCCAGTACTTC
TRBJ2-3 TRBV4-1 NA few CASSRPGDTDTQYF TGCGCCAGCAGCCGCCCCGGGGACACAGATACGCAGTATTTT
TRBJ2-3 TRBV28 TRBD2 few CASNGAGDIDTQYF TGTGCCAGCAATGGAGCGGGAGACATAGATACGCAGTATTTT
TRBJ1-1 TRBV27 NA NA CASGGSARTEAFF TGTGCCAGCGGCGGGAGTGCACGGACTGAAGCTTTCTTT
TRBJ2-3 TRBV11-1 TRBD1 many CASSIPEGALYTDTQYF TGTGCCAGCAGCATCCCCGAGGGGGCCTTATACACAGATACGCAGTATTTT
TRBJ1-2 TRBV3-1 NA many CASSQVVNIGYTF TGTGCCAGCAGCCAAGTGGTTAATATAGGCTACACCTTC
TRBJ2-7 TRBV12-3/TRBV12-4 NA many CASTTSLTSLPYEQYF TGTGCCAGCACCACCTCCCTGACTAGTCTTCCGTACGAGCAGTACTTC
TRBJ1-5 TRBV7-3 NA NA CASSPQMAPGLDNQPQHF TGTGCCAGCAGCCCACAGATGGCGCCGGGACTGGACAATCAGCCCCAGCATTTT
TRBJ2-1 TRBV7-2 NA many CASSHAPGAHYNEQFF TGTGCCAGCAGCCATGCCCCAGGGGCGCACTACAATGAGCAGTTCTTC
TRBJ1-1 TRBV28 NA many CASSLTLIKIKDTEAFF TGTGCCAGCAGTTTAACCCTCATTAAGATAAAGGACACTGAAGCTTTCTTT
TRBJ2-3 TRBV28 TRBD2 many CASSSRTGTSGDTDTQYF TGTGCCAGCAGTTCCCGGACCGGGACTAGCGGGGACACAGATACGCAGTATTTT
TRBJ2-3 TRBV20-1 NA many CSQGLPSTDTQYF TGCAGCCAGGGACTCCCGAGCACAGATACGCAGTATTTT
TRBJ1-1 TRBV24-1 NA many CATSEGARSEAFF TGTGCCACCAGTGAAGGGGCACGGAGTGAAGCTTTCTTT
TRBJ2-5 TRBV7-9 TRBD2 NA CASRVAGGGETQYF TGTGCCAGCAGAGTAGCGGGAGGGGGTGAGACCCAGTACTTC
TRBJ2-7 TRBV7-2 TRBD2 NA CASSLRGGHEQYF TGTGCCAGCAGCTTACGCGGGGGGCACGAGCAGTACTTC
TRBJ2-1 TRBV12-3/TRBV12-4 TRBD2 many CASNSGSSAHEQFF TGTGCCAGCAATAGCGGGAGTTCGGCCCATGAGCAGTTCTTC
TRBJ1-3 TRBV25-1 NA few CASWGGSGNTIYF TGTGCGTCTTGGGGTGGCTCTGGAAACACCATATATTTT
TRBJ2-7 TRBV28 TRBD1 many CASSSPGGDSYEQYF TGTGCCAGCAGTTCGCCAGGGGGCGATAGCTACGAGCAGTACTTC
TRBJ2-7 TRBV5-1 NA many CASSPSTGRNEQYF TGCGCCAGCAGCCCCTCGACAGGGAGGAACGAGCAGTACTTC
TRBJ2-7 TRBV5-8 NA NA CASSLGFGGLGYEQYF TGTGCCAGCAGCTTGGGGTTTGGGGGGCTAGGCTACGAGCAGTACTTC
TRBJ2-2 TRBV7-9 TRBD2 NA CASADSPGLALTGELFF TGTGCCAGCGCGGACAGCCCGGGACTAGCGTTAACCGGGGAGCTGTTTTTT
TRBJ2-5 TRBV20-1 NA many CSAKGKEFHTAQYF TGCAGTGCTAAAGGCAAGGAGTTCCATACGGCCCAGTACTTC
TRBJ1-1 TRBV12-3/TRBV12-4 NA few CASSPGRPGFLNTEAFF TGTGCCAGCAGTCCAGGACGCCCCGGTTTCCTAAACACTGAAGCTTTCTTT
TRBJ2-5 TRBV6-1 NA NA CASTQGEGQYF TGTGCCAGCACCCAGGGTGAAGGCCAGTACTTC
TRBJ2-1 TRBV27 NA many CASSFSVGVGEQFF TGTGCCAGCAGTTTCTCAGTGGGGGTGGGTGAGCAGTTCTTC
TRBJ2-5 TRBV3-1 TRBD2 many CASSQGASGRETQYF TGTGCCAGCAGCCAAGGGGCTAGCGGGAGAGAGACCCAGTACTTC
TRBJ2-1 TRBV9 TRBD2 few CASSYRLAQANEQFF TGTGCCAGCAGCTATCGACTAGCCCAAGCGAATGAGCAGTTCTTC
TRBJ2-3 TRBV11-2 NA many CASSPRAPGKRTDTQYF TGTGCCAGCAGCCCGCGAGCCCCAGGGAAACGCACAGATACGCAGTATTTT
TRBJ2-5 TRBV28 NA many CASSSRTQETQYF TGTGCCAGCAGTTCCCGAACCCAAGAGACCCAGTACTTC
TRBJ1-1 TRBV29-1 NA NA CSVVGRLGAFF TGCAGCGTTGTGGGTCGCCTGGGGGCTTTCTTT
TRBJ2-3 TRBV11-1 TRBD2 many CASSFGLASDTQYF TGTGCCAGCAGCTTCGGACTAGCATCAGATACGCAGTATTTT
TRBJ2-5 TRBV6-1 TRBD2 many CASRLTSGMLETQYF TGTGCCAGCAGACTGACTAGCGGGATGTTGGAGACCCAGTACTTC
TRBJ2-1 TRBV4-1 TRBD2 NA CASSLSGLVKDHEQFF TGCGCCAGCAGCCTTTCGGGACTAGTCAAGGATCATGAGCAGTTCTTC
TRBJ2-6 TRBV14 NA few CASSQEAFSGANVLTF TGTGCCAGCAGCCAAGAGGCCTTCTCTGGGGCCAACGTCCTGACTTTC
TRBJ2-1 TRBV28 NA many CASKGGNEQFF TGTGCCAGCAAGGGGGGCAATGAGCAGTTCTTC
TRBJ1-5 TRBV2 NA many CASAREGEQPQHF TGTGCCAGCGCCCGAGAGGGTGAACAGCCCCAGCATTTT
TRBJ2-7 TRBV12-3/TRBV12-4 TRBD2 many CASSSGLARYEQYF TGTGCCAGCAGTTCGGGACTAGCGAGATACGAGCAGTACTTC
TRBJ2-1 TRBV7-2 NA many CASSRGGDYPSYNEQFF TGTGCCAGCTCCAGAGGGGGGGACTACCCCTCCTACAATGAGCAGTTCTTC
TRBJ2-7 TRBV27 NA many CASRPGTRQGEQYF TGTGCCAGCAGACCCGGGACTCGGCAGGGAGAGCAGTACTTC
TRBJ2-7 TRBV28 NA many CASSYPLRYEQYF TGTGCCAGCAGTTACCCCCTCCGTTACGAGCAGTACTTC
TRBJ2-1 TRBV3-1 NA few CASSQLATAEQQFF TGTGCCAGCAGCCAATTGGCGACGGCCGAACAGCAGTTCTTC
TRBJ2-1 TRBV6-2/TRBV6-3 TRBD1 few CASSYTGTGIDEQFF TGTGCCAGCAGTTACACCGGGACAGGCATCGATGAGCAGTTCTTC
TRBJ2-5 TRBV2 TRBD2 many CASSVGGQETQYF TGTGCCAGCAGTGTGGGAGGGCAAGAGACCCAGTACTTC
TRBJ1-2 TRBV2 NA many CASSKDRTALNYGYTF TGTGCCAGCAGTAAAGACCGGACAGCCCTTAACTATGGCTACACCTTC
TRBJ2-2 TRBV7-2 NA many CASSLSQGTGELFF TGTGCCAGCAGCTTAAGTCAGGGAACCGGGGAGCTGTTTTTT
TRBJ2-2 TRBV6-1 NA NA CASKERGGTNTGELFF TGTGCCAGCAAAGAAAGGGGCGGGACGAACACCGGGGAGCTGTTTTTT
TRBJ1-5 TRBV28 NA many CASSFSDTYQPQHF TGTGCCAGCAGTTTTTCGGACACCTATCAGCCCCAGCATTTT
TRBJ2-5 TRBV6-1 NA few CASSYRAYQETQYF TGTGCCAGCAGTTATAGGGCTTACCAAGAGACCCAGTACTTC
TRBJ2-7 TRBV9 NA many CASSVSSRSYEQYF TGTGCCAGCAGCGTATCTTCTCGCTCCTACGAGCAGTACTTC
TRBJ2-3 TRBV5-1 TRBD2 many CASSLAGAGVVDTQYF TGCGCCAGCAGCTTGGCTGGAGCGGGAGTCGTAGATACGCAGTATTTT
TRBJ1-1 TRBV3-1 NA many CASSANTEAFF TGTGCCAGCAGCGCGAACACTGAAGCTTTCTTT
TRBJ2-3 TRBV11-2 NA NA CASAGGGTQYF TGTGCCAGCGCTGGGGGAGGAACGCAGTATTTT
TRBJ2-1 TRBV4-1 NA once CASSQARLATDNEQFF TGCGCCAGCAGCCAAGCCAGGCTAGCGACCGACAATGAGCAGTTCTTC
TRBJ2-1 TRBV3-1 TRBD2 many CASNQAQLAGDYNEQFF TGTGCCAGCAACCAAGCACAACTAGCGGGGGACTACAATGAGCAGTTCTTC
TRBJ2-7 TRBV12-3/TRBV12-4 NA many CASSLASVLDEQYF TGTGCCAGCAGTTTAGCTAGCGTGCTCGACGAGCAGTACTTC
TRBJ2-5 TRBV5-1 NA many CASSFYRAQETQYF TGCGCCAGCAGCTTCTACAGGGCCCAAGAGACCCAGTACTTC
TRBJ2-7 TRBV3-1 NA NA CASSQDPGTPQEQYF TGCGCCAGCAGCCAAGACCCCGGGACCCCTCAAGAGCAGTACTTC
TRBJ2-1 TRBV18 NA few CASSPLGGGHNEQFF TGTGCCAGCTCACCACTCGGTGGTGGACACAATGAGCAGTTCTTC